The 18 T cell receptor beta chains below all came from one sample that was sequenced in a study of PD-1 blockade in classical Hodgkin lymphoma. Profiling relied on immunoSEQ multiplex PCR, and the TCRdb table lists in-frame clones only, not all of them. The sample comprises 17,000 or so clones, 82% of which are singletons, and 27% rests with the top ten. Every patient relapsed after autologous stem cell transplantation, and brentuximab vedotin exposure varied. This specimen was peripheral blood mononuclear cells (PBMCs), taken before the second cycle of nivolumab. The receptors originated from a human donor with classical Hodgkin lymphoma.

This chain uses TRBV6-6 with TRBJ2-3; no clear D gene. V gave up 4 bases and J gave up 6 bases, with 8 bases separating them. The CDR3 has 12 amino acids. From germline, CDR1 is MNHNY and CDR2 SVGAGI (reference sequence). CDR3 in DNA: TGTGCCAGCAGTTTTAGCCTCGATACGCAGTATTTT. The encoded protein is CASSFSLDTQYF.

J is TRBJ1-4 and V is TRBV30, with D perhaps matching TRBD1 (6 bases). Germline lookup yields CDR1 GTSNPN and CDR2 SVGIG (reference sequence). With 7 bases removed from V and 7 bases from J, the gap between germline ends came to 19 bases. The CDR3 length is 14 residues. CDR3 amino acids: CASGRGNIGEKLFF. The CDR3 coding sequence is TGTGCCTCGGGTAGGGGGAATATCGGTGAAAAACTGTTTTTT.

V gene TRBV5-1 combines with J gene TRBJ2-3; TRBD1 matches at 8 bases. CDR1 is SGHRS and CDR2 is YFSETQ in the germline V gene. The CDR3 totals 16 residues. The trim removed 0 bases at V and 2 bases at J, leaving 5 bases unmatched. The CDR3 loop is CASSLDGTGPTDTQYF. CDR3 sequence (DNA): TGCGCCAGCAGCTTGGACGGGACAGGCCCCACAGATACGCAGTATTTT.

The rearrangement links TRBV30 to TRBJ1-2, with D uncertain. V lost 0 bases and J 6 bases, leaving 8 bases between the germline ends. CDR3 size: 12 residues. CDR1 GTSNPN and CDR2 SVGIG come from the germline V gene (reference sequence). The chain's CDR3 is CAWSVIRDGYTF. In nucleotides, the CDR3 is TGTGCCTGGAGTGTGATTAGGGATGGCTACACCTTC. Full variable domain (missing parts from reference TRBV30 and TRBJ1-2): SQTIHQWPATLVQPVGSPLSLECTVEGTSNPNLYWYRQAAGRGLQLLFYSVGIGQISSEVPQNLSASRPQDRQFILSSKKLLLSDSGFYLCAWSVIRDGYTFGSGTRLTVV.

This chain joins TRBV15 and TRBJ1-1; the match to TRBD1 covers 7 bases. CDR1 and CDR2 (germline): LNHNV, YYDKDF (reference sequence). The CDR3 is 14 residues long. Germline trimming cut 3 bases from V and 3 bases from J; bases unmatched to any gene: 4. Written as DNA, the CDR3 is TGTGCCACCAGCAGGACAGGGACCGACACTGAAGCTTTCTTT. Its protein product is CATSRTGTDTEAFF.

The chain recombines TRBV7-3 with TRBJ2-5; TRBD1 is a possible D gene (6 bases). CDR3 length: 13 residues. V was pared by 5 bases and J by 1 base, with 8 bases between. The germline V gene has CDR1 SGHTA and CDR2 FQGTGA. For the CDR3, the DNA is TGTGCCAGCAGCAGACAGGTCCAAGAGACCCAGTACTTC. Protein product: CASSRQVQETQYF.

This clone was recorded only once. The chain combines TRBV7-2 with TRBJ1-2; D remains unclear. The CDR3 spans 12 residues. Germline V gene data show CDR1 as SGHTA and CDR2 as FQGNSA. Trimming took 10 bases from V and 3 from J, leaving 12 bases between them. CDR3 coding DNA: TGTGCCACCCCGAAAATCTACTATGGCTACACCTTC. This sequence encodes CATPKIYYGYTF.

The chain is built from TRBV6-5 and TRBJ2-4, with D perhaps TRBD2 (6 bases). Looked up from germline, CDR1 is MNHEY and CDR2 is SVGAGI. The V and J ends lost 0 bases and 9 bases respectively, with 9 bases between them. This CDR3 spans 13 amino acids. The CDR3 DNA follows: TGTGCCAGCAGTTACTCTGAACTAGCCATTCAGTACTTC. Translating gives CASSYSELAIQYF.

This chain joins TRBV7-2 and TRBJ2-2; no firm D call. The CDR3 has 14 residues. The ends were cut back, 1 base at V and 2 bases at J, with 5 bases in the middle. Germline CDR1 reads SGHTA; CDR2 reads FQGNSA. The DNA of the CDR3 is TGTGCCAGCAGCTTAGGGGGAAACACCGGGGAGCTGTTTTTT. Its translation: CASSLGGNTGELFF.

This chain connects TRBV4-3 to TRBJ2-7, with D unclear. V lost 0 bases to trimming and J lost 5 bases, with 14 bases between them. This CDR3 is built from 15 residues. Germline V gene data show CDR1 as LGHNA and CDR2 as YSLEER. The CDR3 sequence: CASSQEGAQYDEQYF. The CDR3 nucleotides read TGCGCCAGCAGCCAAGAAGGCGCGCAGTACGACGAGCAGTACTTC.

DNA for the CDR3: TGTGCCAGCAGGCACTATGAAAAACTGTTTTTT. As protein: CASRHYEKLFF. The rearrangement uses TRBV6-5 and TRBJ1-4; D remains ambiguous. The CDR3 totals 11 residues. Germline CDR1 and CDR2: MNHEY and SVGAGI. The V gene lost 6 bases and the J gene lost 6 bases, with 5 bases spanning the gap.

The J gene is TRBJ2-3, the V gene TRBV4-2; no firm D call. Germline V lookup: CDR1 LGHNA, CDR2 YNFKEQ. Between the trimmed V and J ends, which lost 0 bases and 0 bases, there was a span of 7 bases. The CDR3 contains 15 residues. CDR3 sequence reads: CASSQDDSSTDTQYF. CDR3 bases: TGTGCCAGCAGCCAAGACGACTCCAGCACAGATACGCAGTATTTT.

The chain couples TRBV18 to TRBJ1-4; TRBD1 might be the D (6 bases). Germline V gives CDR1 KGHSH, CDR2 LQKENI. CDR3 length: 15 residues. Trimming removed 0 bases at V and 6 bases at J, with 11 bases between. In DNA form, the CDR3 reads TGTGCCAGCTCACCACCGATGTCAGGGGATGAAAAACTGTTTTTT. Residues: CASSPPMSGDEKLFF.

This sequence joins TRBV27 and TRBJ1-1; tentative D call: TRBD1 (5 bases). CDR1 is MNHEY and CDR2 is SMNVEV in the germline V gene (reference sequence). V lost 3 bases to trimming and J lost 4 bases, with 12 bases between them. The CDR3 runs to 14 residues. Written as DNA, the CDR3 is TGTGCCAGCAGTTTTGCCGGGGGAGGCACTGAAGCTTTCTTT. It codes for CASSFAGGGTEAFF.

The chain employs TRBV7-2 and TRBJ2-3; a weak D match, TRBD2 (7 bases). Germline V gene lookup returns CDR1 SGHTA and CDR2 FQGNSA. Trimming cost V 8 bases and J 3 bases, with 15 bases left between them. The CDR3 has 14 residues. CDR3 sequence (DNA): TGTGCCAGCTCAAGGGGGGGGCATACAGATACGCAGTATTTT. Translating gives CASSRGGHTDTQYF.

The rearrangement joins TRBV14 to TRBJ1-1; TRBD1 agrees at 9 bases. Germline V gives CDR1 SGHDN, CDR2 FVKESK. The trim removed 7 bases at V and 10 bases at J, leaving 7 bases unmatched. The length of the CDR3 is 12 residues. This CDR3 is CASKKGGQGAFF. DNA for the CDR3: TGTGCCAGCAAAAAAGGGGGACAGGGAGCTTTCTTT.

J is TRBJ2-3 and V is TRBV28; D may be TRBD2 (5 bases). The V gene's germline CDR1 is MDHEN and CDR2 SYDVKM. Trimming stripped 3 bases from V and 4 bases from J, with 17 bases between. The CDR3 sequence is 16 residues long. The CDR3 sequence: CASSFLAANWADTQYF. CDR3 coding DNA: TGTGCCAGCAGTTTCCTAGCAGCTAACTGGGCAGATACGCAGTATTTT.

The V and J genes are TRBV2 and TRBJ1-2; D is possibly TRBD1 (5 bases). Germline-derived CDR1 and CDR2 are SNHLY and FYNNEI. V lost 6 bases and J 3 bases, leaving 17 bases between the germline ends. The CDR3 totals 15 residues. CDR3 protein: CASRNLKGQYYGYTF. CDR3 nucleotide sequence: TGTGCCAGCAGGAACTTAAAGGGGCAGTACTATGGCTACACCTTC. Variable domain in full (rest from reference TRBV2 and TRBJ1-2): EPEVTQTPSHQVTQMGQEVILRCVPISNHLYFYWYRQILGQKVEFLVSFYNNEISEKSEIFDDQFSVERPDGSNFTLKIRSTKLEDSAMYFCASRNLKGQYYGYTFGSGTRLTVV.